This T cell receptor (beta chain) was profiled in a study of blood T cell repertoires in COVID-19. The wider study: Spain, Italy and the United States supplied samples that represented acute and convalescent COVID-19. From T cells, B-cell-depleted T cells, or PBMCs came the material, which was cDNA or gDNA.

The CDR3 extends over 15 amino acids. CDR1 is KGHSH and CDR2 is LQKENI in the germline V gene. The V end was cut by 5 bases, the J end by 0 bases, with 14 bases between. This clone is a singleton in its sample. In the study's own analysis: It was from reference gene primer amplification that nucleated cell counts were estimated. Only in-frame clones appear in the TCRdb table, and some are missing; sequencing was by immunoSEQ multiplex PCR. V and J calls and clone size are as listed in that table; D and trimming were resolved from the DNA. The data contain roughly 7,000 clones, 70% to 90% of them singletons.

Input material: peripheral blood. This receptor was taken from a human donor with active COVID-19. The donor label of this sample is uncertain. V and J are TRBV18 and TRBJ2-7; TRBD1 might be the D (6 bases). The CDR3 here is CASSSEDSSSYEQYF. In DNA, the CDR3 is TGTGCCAGCTCATCCGAGGACAGCAGCTCCTACGAGCAGTACTTC. Looking up the rest from reference TRBV18 and TRBJ2-7 gives the full variable domain: NAGVMQNPRHLVRRRGQEARLRCSPMKGHSHVYWYRQLPEEGLKFMVYLQKENIIDESGMPKERFSAEFPKEGPSILRIQQVVRGDSAAYFCASSSEDSSSYEQYFGPGTRLTVT.